Following are 24 T cell receptor beta chains from one sample sequenced in a study of identical twins. Using its own MiXCR run on the 5' RACE reads, TCRdb lists one record per CDR3 protein. The sample lists 200,000 to 250,000 distinct CDR3 sequences; about 7.5% were seen once. These sequences were also reported in another study, on yellow fever vaccine responses in identical twins.

Sequenced sample: memory (CD45RO+) T cells sorted from blood. Every receptor here comes from a woman under 30 in good health.

Comments on this clonotype: Mismatch with germline at one junction end may stem from a read error. This chain connects TRBV7-2 to TRBJ2-7; D could derive from TRBD1 or TRBD2 (5 bases each). This CDR3 is 13 amino acids long. The germline V gene encodes CDR1 SGHTA and CDR2 FQGNSA. CDR3 sequence (DNA): TGTGCCAGCAGCTTAGAATGGGGGAATTACTCCATCTTC. Its translation: CASSLEWGNYSIF.

The chain employs TRBV3-1 and TRBJ2-1, with TRBD1 matching over 11 bases. This CDR3 spans 17 amino acids. In germline, CDR1 is LGHDT, CDR2 YNNKEL (reference sequence). Unmatched junction bases numbered 11, after V lost 6 bases and J lost 4 bases. The CDR3 DNA reads TGTGCCAGCAGGGTTACGTTGGGGACAGGGGGGTACAATGAGCAGTTCTTC. Its protein product is CASRVTLGTGGYNEQFF.

This clonotype has more than one count but fewer than ten. The V and J genes are TRBV7-2 and TRBJ2-3; TRBD2 aligns across 8 bases. The CDR3 spans 16 residues. Germline V gene sequence: CDR1 SGHTA, CDR2 FQGNSA. The junction had 9 bases not matched to a gene; V was cut back by 4 bases and J by 3 bases. CDR3 in DNA: TGTGCCAGCAGCTCATCTCCGGGACTAGATACAGATACGCAGTATTTT. This gives the protein CASSSSPGLDTDTQYF.

V and J are TRBV20-1 and TRBJ1-5; TRBD1 agrees at 8 bases. Germline V gives CDR1 DFQATT, CDR2 SNEGSKA (reference sequence). J was trimmed by 4 bases and V by 6 bases; bases with no gene match: 5. The CDR3 spans 13 residues. The CDR3 nucleotides are TGCAGTGCGCAGACAGGGGAGAATCAGCCCCAGCATTTT. It encodes CSAQTGENQPQHF.

The rearrangement joins TRBV7-2 to TRBJ2-1, with TRBD1 identical over 8 bases. J gave up 7 bases and V 5 bases, and 13 bases lay outside the gene matches. The CDR3 has 16 amino acids. Germline loops: CDR1 SGHTA, CDR2 FQGNSA. The CDR3 reads CASSPVGQGARNEQFF. The CDR3 DNA reads as TGTGCCAGCAGCCCCGTCGGGCAGGGGGCGAGGAATGAGCAGTTCTTC.

This clonotype was detected a few times. J is TRBJ2-7 and V is TRBV7-9; 9 nucleotides match TRBD1. The V and J ends lost 9 bases and 4 bases, in that order; junction bases with no gene match: 10. The CDR3 is 14 amino acids. Germline loops: CDR1 SEHNR, CDR2 FQNEAQ (reference sequence). The CDR3 spells CARNNRDRAYEQYF. DNA of the CDR3: TGTGCCAGGAACAACCGGGACAGGGCGTACGAGCAGTACTTC.

Many counts were recorded for this clonotype. The genes are TRBV7-2 and TRBJ1-1, with D maybe TRBD1 (6 bases). CDR3 length equals 14 residues. CDR1 and CDR2 from the germline V gene are SGHTA and FQGNSA. Deletions cut 6 bases from V and 1 base from J, with 12 bases between. The CDR3, as DNA: TGTGCCAGCAGTTGGGGGCAGGGGAACACTGAAGCTTTCTTT. Amino acids: CASSWGQGNTEAFF.

This clonotype has more than one count but fewer than ten. This chain connects TRBV9 to TRBJ2-5; D might be TRBD1 (6 bases). The CDR3 consists of 14 residues. Germline lookup yields CDR1 SGDLS and CDR2 YYNGEE. V was shortened by 0 bases and J by 2 bases, with 8 bases between the two germline ends. The CDR3 is CASSVGDRQETQYF. CDR3 in DNA: TGTGCCAGCAGCGTAGGAGACAGGCAAGAGACCCAGTACTTC.

This clonotype was counted many times. The chain links TRBV27 to TRBJ2-7; D possibly corresponds to TRBD1 (5 bases). This CDR3 has 12 residues. Trimming left V 6 bases short and J 2 bases short, with 8 bases between. Germline V gives CDR1 MNHEY, CDR2 SMNVEV (reference sequence). The CDR3 protein is CASRKGPYEQYF. CDR3 DNA: TGTGCCAGCAGGAAGGGGCCCTACGAGCAGTACTTC.

Only a few counts were recorded for this clonotype. This sequence joins TRBV28 and TRBJ2-7; TRBD2 matches at 7 bases. V lost 5 bases, J lost 1 base, and 11 bases stayed unmatched. CDR1 is MDHEN, CDR2 SYDVKM, per germline. This CDR3 region has 16 residues. The CDR3 here is CASSPSTAGLSYEQYF. The CDR3 DNA reads TGTGCCAGCAGTCCCTCAACAGCGGGGCTATCCTACGAGCAGTACTTC.

This chain joins TRBV9 and TRBJ2-6, with D perhaps matching TRBD1 (5 bases). The V end was cut by 0 bases, the J end by 11 bases, with 9 bases between. The CDR3 has 13 amino acids. Germline V gene data show CDR1 as SGDLS and CDR2 as YYNGEE. The chain's CDR3 is CASSVGQMHVLTF. DNA of the CDR3: TGTGCCAGCAGCGTAGGACAGATGCACGTCCTGACTTTC.

The CDR3 loop is CASRLSQGPNQPQHF. The CDR3 nucleotides read TGTGCCAGCAGATTGTCTCAGGGTCCCAATCAGCCCCAGCATTTT. This rearrangement joins TRBV27 to TRBJ1-5; maybe TRBD1 (5 bases). Germline loops: CDR1 MNHEY, CDR2 SMNVEV (reference sequence). CDR3 size: 15 residues. With 6 bases removed from V and 3 bases from J, the gap between germline ends came to 15 bases.

This clonotype was found many times. The chain recombines TRBV2 with TRBJ2-7; D ambiguous. Germline V gene sequence: CDR1 SNHLY, CDR2 FYNNEI. V lost 3 bases, J lost 0 bases, and 3 bases lay in between. This CDR3 spans 12 amino acids. This CDR3 reads CASSDYSYEQYF. DNA for the CDR3: TGTGCCAGCAGTGATTACTCCTACGAGCAGTACTTC.

This clonotype was seen at least ten times. CDR3 region: CASSLILSGTINTEAFF. In DNA form, the CDR3 reads TGTGCCAGCAGTTTAATTTTGTCAGGGACAATTAACACTGAAGCTTTCTTT. J is TRBJ1-1 and V is TRBV12-3 or TRBV12-4, with D maybe TRBD1 (6 bases). The germline V and J ends were trimmed by 2 bases and 2 bases, with 18 bases remaining between them. CDR3 length: 17 residues.

This clonotype was observed at least ten times. The J gene is TRBJ2-3, the V gene TRBV11-2; 7 nucleotides agree with TRBD2. Looked up from germline, CDR1 is SGHAT and CDR2 is FQNNGV. This CDR3 region has 15 residues. Losses at the gene ends were 7 bases for V and 4 bases for J; bases not matched to a gene: 11. The CDR3 DNA reads TGTGCCAGCACCTACCCACGACTAGCTGCAGATACGCAGTATTTT. Translating it yields CASTYPRLAADTQYF.

The rearrangement uses TRBV4-1 and TRBJ2-1, with D tentatively TRBD2 (5 bases). Germline V CDR1 and CDR2: MGHRA, YSYEKL. V was cut by 4 bases and J by 0 bases, with 13 bases left in between. The CDR3 contains 16 residues. CDR3 sequence: CASSPTAAYSYNEQFF. The CDR3 region has the DNA TGCGCCAGCAGCCCTACAGCGGCGTACTCCTACAATGAGCAGTTCTTC.

This clonotype was counted between two and nine times. The V call is TRBV15, the J call TRBJ2-5, with D unclear. V lost 1 base, J lost 5 bases, and 8 bases lay in between. The CDR3 sequence is 13 residues long. Germline V gene data show CDR1 as LNHNV and CDR2 as YYDKDF (reference sequence). CDR3 sequence reads: CATSRVVRETQYF. CDR3 DNA sequence: TGTGCCACCAGCAGAGTGGTTCGCGAGACCCAGTACTTC.

This sequence joins TRBV29-1 and TRBJ1-2, with a tentative D call TRBD1 (5 bases). V was trimmed by 2 bases and J by 5 bases, leaving 9 bases between them. The germline V gene has CDR1 SQVTM and CDR2 ANQGSEA. This CDR3 spans 12 amino acids. CDR3 DNA: TGCAGCGTTGAAAGGAGGGGTTATGGCTACACCTTC. It translates to CSVERRGYGYTF.

This clonotype was seen at least ten times. This chain uses TRBV5-1 with TRBJ2-1; D gene uncertain. Trimming left V 9 bases short and J 8 bases short, with 15 bases between. Germline lookup yields CDR1 SGHRS and CDR2 YFSETQ. The length of the CDR3 is 12 residues. Here the CDR3 reads CATYSESDEQFF. The CDR3 region has the DNA TGCGCCACCTATTCTGAGTCTGATGAGCAGTTCTTC.

J is TRBJ1-6 and V is TRBV27; a possible D gene is TRBD1 (5 bases). CDR1 and CDR2 (germline): MNHEY, SMNVEV (reference sequence). Trimming took off 6 bases at V and 4 bases at J, with 7 bases between the two ends. The CDR3 sequence is 13 residues long. The CDR3 DNA reads TGTGCCAGCAGCAGGGATTATAATTCACCCCTCCACTTT. Its protein product is CASSRDYNSPLHF.

This clonotype appeared many times. The chain couples TRBV5-1 to TRBJ2-3, with D tentatively TRBD2 (6 bases). The CDR3 loop spans 13 amino acids. V lost 5 bases and J 2 bases, leaving 9 bases between the germline ends. Germline CDR1 is SGHRS and CDR2 is YFSETQ. The CDR3 loop is CASRTGDTDTQYF. The CDR3 region has the DNA TGCGCCAGCAGAACGGGAGACACAGATACGCAGTATTTT.

The rearrangement uses TRBV29-1 and TRBJ2-3; 10 bases are a match to TRBD2. This CDR3 region has 13 residues. After removal of 4 bases from V and 8 bases from J, the junction contained 6 bases not matched to a gene. Germline V CDR1 and CDR2: SQVTM, ANQGSEA. For the CDR3, the DNA is TGCAGCGTTGTGAGCGGGAGGGCCCGTACGCAGTATTTT. Its translation: CSVVSGRARTQYF.

This chain links TRBV20-1 with TRBJ2-7; 12 bases line up with TRBD2. The V segment lost 0 bases and the J segment 10 bases; nucleotides outside the gene matches: 4. The length of the CDR3 is 13 residues. Per germline, CDR1 DFQATT and CDR2 SNEGSKA (reference sequence). CDR3 coding DNA: TGCAGTGCTAGAGATCGGACTAGCGGGGCTCAGTACTTC. It encodes CSARDRTSGAQYF.

This clonotype was counted between two and nine times. The chain uses TRBV10-3 and TRBJ2-5; D is possibly TRBD1 (6 bases). Germline values: CDR1 ENHRY, CDR2 SYGVKD. The CDR3 runs to 16 residues. V lost 3 bases, J lost 4 bases, and 18 bases lay in between. CDR3 amino acids: CAISEHQQGRGETQYF. CDR3 nucleotides: TGTGCCATCAGTGAACACCAACAGGGTCGGGGAGAGACCCAGTACTTC.